Below, 22 T cell receptor beta chains from the same sample are listed, as sequenced in a study of cytomegalovirus exposure and HLA in healthy donors. PCR primers comprised 60 Vbeta and 13 Jbeta primers. Produced via immunoSEQ multiplex PCR; TCRdb's table is partial and in-frame only. The table records tens of thousands of clones, 75% to 80% of them present only once. Sequencing used PBMCs. The receptors here all came from a female donor in good health and CMV-seronegative.

The chain uses TRBV7-2 and TRBJ2-5, with unresolved D. CDR3 length: 15 residues. Germline CDR1 and CDR2: SGHTA and FQGNSA. Trimming took off 1 base at V and 5 bases at J, with 14 bases between the two ends. CDR3 sequence (DNA): TGTGCCAGCAGCTTAGAGCCTCGGTTTCGGGAGACCCAGTACTTC. Protein: CASSLEPRFRETQYF.

CDR3 DNA: TGTGCCAGCAGCCTAACGACAGGGGGGGACTATGGCTACACCTTC. Residues: CASSLTTGGDYGYTF. The rearrangement links TRBV7-6 to TRBJ1-2; 9 bases map to TRBD1. Germline-derived CDR1 and CDR2 are SGHVS and FNYEAQ. The CDR3 loop spans 15 amino acids. V gave up 5 bases and J gave up 3 bases; unmatched junction bases: 7.

The rearrangement joins TRBV5-1 to TRBJ2-1; TRBD2 aligns across 8 bases. Trimming took 2 bases from V and 0 from J; bases not matched to a gene: 10. Germline assignment: CDR1 SGHRS and CDR2 YFSETQ. The CDR3 is 18 amino acids. DNA of the CDR3: TGCGCCAGCAGCTTCAGTAGCGGGATATTGGGCTCCTACAATGAGCAGTTCTTC. Protein product: CASSFSSGILGSYNEQFF.

The chain has TRBV7-8 and TRBJ2-5; 11 bases line up with TRBD2. Unmatched junction bases numbered 15, after V lost 5 bases and J lost 10 bases. CDR3 size: 16 residues. CDR1 is SGHVS and CDR2 is FQNEAQ in the germline V gene. In DNA, the CDR3 is TGTGCCAGCAGCCCCCGACTAGCGGGACCCGTCTGGGTCCAGTACTTC. Translated, it gives CASSPRLAGPVWVQYF.

The chain is built from TRBV6-4 and TRBJ2-1, with 12 bases matching TRBD2. The CDR3 is 17 residues long. The germline gives CDR1 MRHNA, CDR2 SNTAGT. Unmatched junction bases numbered 10, after V lost 4 bases and J lost 6 bases. Written as DNA, the CDR3 is TGTGCCAGCAGTGCACACAAGACTAGCGGGGGCCGCAATGAGCAGTTCTTC. This codes for CASSAHKTSGGRNEQFF.

The genes are TRBV27 and TRBJ2-3; the match to TRBD2 covers 10 bases. From germline, CDR1 is MNHEY and CDR2 SMNVEV (reference sequence). The CDR3 has 16 residues. Germline trimming cut 0 bases from V and 4 bases from J; bases unmatched to any gene: 4. This chain's CDR3 is CASSLSSGGAADTQYF. The CDR3, as DNA: TGTGCCAGCAGTTTATCGAGCGGGGGGGCCGCAGATACGCAGTATTTT.

The chain is built from TRBV7-7 and TRBJ2-5; TRBD2 matches at 7 bases. Germline V gene data show CDR1 as SSHAT and CDR2 as FNYEAQ (reference sequence). This CDR3 has 14 residues. Unmatched junction bases numbered 7, after V lost 5 bases and J lost 4 bases. The DNA for the CDR3 is TGTGCCAGCAGCCGGGGGAGGGTAGGAGAGACCCAGTACTTC. The encoded protein is CASSRGRVGETQYF.

The chain joins TRBV5-8 to TRBJ2-3; D is perhaps TRBD2 (5 bases). The CDR3 is 13 residues long. The germline V gene encodes CDR1 SGHTS and CDR2 YDEGEE. V was clipped by 4 bases and J by 5 bases, with 11 bases between them. CDR3 loop: CASSLDSGDTQYF. CDR3 DNA: TGTGCCAGCAGCCTGGACTCAGGAGATACGCAGTATTTT.

The chain joins TRBV28 to TRBJ2-7; D is possibly TRBD1 (5 bases). This CDR3 spans 13 amino acids. The V end lost 8 bases, the J end lost 3 bases, and 14 bases lay between the germline ends. Germline V gene lookup returns CDR1 MDHEN and CDR2 SYDVKM. The CDR3 DNA sequence: TGTGCCAGCTGCCCCGCAGGGTACTACGAGCAGTACTTC. Amino acids: CASCPAGYYEQYF.

The chain has TRBV15 and TRBJ2-7; 8 bases agree with TRBD1. Germline lookup yields CDR1 LNHNV and CDR2 YYDKDF (reference sequence). The CDR3 sequence is 14 residues long. The V and J ends lost 0 bases and 3 bases, in that order; junction bases with no gene match: 1. CDR3 in amino acids: CATSRDRGLYEQYF. CDR3 sequence (DNA): TGTGCCACCAGCAGAGACAGGGGGCTCTACGAGCAGTACTTC. Together with reference TRBV15 and TRBJ2-7, the CDR3 gives the full variable domain: DAMVIQNPRYQVTQFGKPVTLSCSQTLNHNVMYWYQQKSSQAPKLLFHYYDKDFNNEADTPDNFQSRRPNTSFCFLDIRSPGLGDTAMYLCATSRDRGLYEQYFGPGTRLTVT.

Worth noting for this clone: The sample has other DNA sequences that encode this CDR3 too. The chain employs TRBV5-1 and TRBJ2-1, with TRBD2 matching over 9 bases. This CDR3 has 16 amino acids. V gave up 4 bases and J gave up 5 bases; unmatched junction bases: 10. Germline values: CDR1 SGHRS, CDR2 YFSETQ. The CDR3 bases are TGCGCCAGCAGCCTAATAGCGGGGGTAGGGAACAATGAGCAGTTCTTC. Protein: CASSLIAGVGNNEQFF.

The rearrangement links TRBV11-2 to TRBJ1-1; perhaps TRBD1 as D (5 bases). The germline V and J ends were trimmed by 6 bases and 4 bases, with 12 bases remaining between them. The germline CDR1 and CDR2 sequences are SGHAT and FQNNGV. CDR3 size: 13 residues. Written as DNA, the CDR3 is TGTGCCAGCAGGCGGTTGGGGGGCACTGAAGCTTTCTTT. Translation gives CASRRLGGTEAFF.

The chain is built from TRBV2 and TRBJ1-5; TRBD1 is a possible D gene (5 bases). The V end was cut by 6 bases, the J end by 2 bases, with 14 bases between. The germline CDR1 and CDR2 sequences are SNHLY and FYNNEI. This CDR3 is 15 amino acids long. CDR3 loop: CASSPQAPGNQPQHF. The CDR3 bases are TGTGCCAGCAGCCCACAGGCGCCAGGCAATCAGCCCCAGCATTTT.

The V call is TRBV5-1, the J call TRBJ2-3; D remains unclear. The CDR3 has 15 amino acids. Germline CDR1 SGHRS, CDR2 YFSETQ. Trimming removed 3 bases from V and 4 bases from J, with 15 bases in between. CDR3 residues: CASSSGPQSADTQYF. The CDR3 DNA follows: TGCGCCAGCAGCTCGGGTCCGCAGAGTGCAGATACGCAGTATTTT.

This chain connects TRBV18 to TRBJ2-3; perhaps TRBD2 as D (6 bases). Per germline, CDR1 KGHSH and CDR2 LQKENI. The CDR3 consists of 15 residues. V was cut by 3 bases and J by 2 bases, with 12 bases left in between. The CDR3 bases are TGTGCCAGCTCACCCATTCGGGGGATCACAGATACGCAGTATTTT. It codes for CASSPIRGITDTQYF.

The chain uses TRBV7-8 and TRBJ1-5; TRBD1 agrees at 8 bases. Germline V CDR1 and CDR2: SGHVS, FQNEAQ. This CDR3 spans 17 amino acids. The V gene end was trimmed by 5 bases and the J gene end by 2 bases; junction bases not matched to a gene: 11. The CDR3 sequence: CASSTHQGAAGNQPQHF. DNA for the CDR3: TGTGCCAGCAGCACACATCAGGGGGCTGCGGGCAATCAGCCCCAGCATTTT. Filled out from reference TRBV7-8 and TRBJ1-5, the complete variable domain reads GAGVSQSPRYKVAKRGQDVALRCDPISGHVSLFWYQQALGQGPEFLTYFQNEAQLDKSGLPSDRFFAERPEGSVSTLKIQRTQQEDSAVYLCASSTHQGAAGNQPQHFGDGTRLSIL.

The gene calls are TRBV7-9 and TRBJ2-1; 8 positions match TRBD1. V was clipped by 5 bases and J by 4 bases; unmatched bases: 7. Germline assignment: CDR1 SEHNR and CDR2 FQNEAQ (reference sequence). The CDR3 runs to 15 residues. Here the CDR3 DNA reads TGTGCCAGCAGCAGCGGACAGGGTGAATACAATGAGCAGTTCTTC. It translates to CASSSGQGEYNEQFF.

V usage is TRBV6-5 and J usage is TRBJ2-7, with a weak D call TRBD1 (5 bases). Germline assignment: CDR1 MNHEY and CDR2 SVGAGI. The CDR3 spans 15 residues. The ends were cut back, 6 bases at V and 2 bases at J, with 17 bases in the middle. As DNA, the CDR3 is TGTGCCAGCAGACCTACCGTAGGACAAACCTACGAGCAGTACTTC. Translated: CASRPTVGQTYEQYF.

CDR3: CAWSPSAWGELFF. The CDR3 region has the DNA TGTGCCTGGAGCCCTAGTGCCTGGGGGGAGCTGTTTTTT. The rearrangement uses TRBV30 and TRBJ2-2; D call uncertain. Germline loops: CDR1 GTSNPN, CDR2 SVGIG (reference sequence). The CDR3 loop spans 13 amino acids. V was cut by 3 bases and J by 8 bases, with 13 bases left in between.

The CDR3, as DNA: TGTGCCAGTAGTATAGACTTGGGAGCCAAGCAGTACTTC. Its translation: CASSIDLGAKQYF. J is TRBJ2-7 and V is TRBV19, with D perhaps TRBD2 (5 bases). Germline V gives CDR1 LNHDA, CDR2 SQIVND (reference sequence). The CDR3 length is 13 residues. Trimming removed 0 bases at V and 8 bases at J, with 11 bases between.

On this clone: Different DNA sequences within this sample yield the same CDR3. The V gene is TRBV7-8, the J gene TRBJ1-2; D gene unclear. CDR3 length: 16 amino acids. The germline CDR1 and CDR2 sequences are SGHVS and FQNEAQ. Trimming stripped 1 base from V and 2 bases from J, with 14 bases between. CDR3 sequence: CASSLGGGGQNYGYTF. DNA for the CDR3: TGTGCCAGCAGCTTAGGGGGTGGAGGGCAAAACTATGGCTACACCTTC. The variable domain in full, completed from reference TRBV7-8 and TRBJ1-2, reads GAGVSQSPRYKVAKRGQDVALRCDPISGHVSLFWYQQALGQGPEFLTYFQNEAQLDKSGLPSDRFFAERPEGSVSTLKIQRTQQEDSAVYLCASSLGGGGQNYGYTFGSGTRLTVV.

The CDR3 is CASSGQGAGANVLTF. The CDR3 DNA is TGTGCCAGCAGTGGACAGGGGGCTGGGGCCAACGTCCTGACTTTC. The chain joins TRBV25-1 to TRBJ2-6, with 9 bases matching TRBD1. The CDR3 extends over 15 amino acids. Germline V CDR1 and CDR2: MGHDK, SYGVNS. J lost 2 bases, V lost 4 bases, and 0 bases had no gene match.